This T cell receptor beta chain was retrieved from a study of T cells in localized non-small cell lung cancer. A note on this clone: Its antigen remains unknown.

This CDR3 is built from 13 residues. V was trimmed by 5 bases and J by 5 bases, leaving 12 bases between them. The germline V gene has CDR1 SGHNT and CDR2 YENEEA. Assay: immunoSEQ multiplex PCR; the TCRdb copy retains only in-frame clones and omits some. Of about 62,000 clones listed, 80% to 90% are singletons. Study conclusions and caveats: Tumor showed lower T cell clonality than uninvolved adjacent lung, where it was highest.

The sequenced sample was PBMCs, obtained before any cancer treatment. The clonotype comes from a man between 40 and 70 years old with stage II lung adenocarcinoma. The chain employs TRBV11-3 and TRBJ2-5; no firm D call. CDR3 residues: CASSTVGSETQYF. The CDR3 bases are TGTGCCAGCAGCACAGTTGGTAGTGAGACCCAGTACTTC.